This T cell receptor (beta chain) comes out of a study of T cell changes during pregnancy in multiple sclerosis. This clone has a single count. This table comes from immunoSEQ multiplex PCR, and its TCRdb copy is limited to in-frame clones, with some not included. The repertoire holds over 70,000 clones, with around 92% as singletons. V lost 10 bases to trimming and J lost 4 bases; unmatched junction nucleotides: 2. The CDR3 contains 13 residues. Germline CDR1 SNHLY, CDR2 FYNNEI. Sequences were derived from peripheral blood, sampled in the third trimester of pregnancy. The chain joins TRBV2 to TRBJ2-2; 11 bases line up with TRBD2. The source of this sequence is a female donor in good health, enrolled as a control in a pregnancy study. CDR3 coding DNA: TGTGCCACCGGGACTAGCGGCACCGGGGAGCTGTTTTTT. It specifies CATGTSGTGELFF.